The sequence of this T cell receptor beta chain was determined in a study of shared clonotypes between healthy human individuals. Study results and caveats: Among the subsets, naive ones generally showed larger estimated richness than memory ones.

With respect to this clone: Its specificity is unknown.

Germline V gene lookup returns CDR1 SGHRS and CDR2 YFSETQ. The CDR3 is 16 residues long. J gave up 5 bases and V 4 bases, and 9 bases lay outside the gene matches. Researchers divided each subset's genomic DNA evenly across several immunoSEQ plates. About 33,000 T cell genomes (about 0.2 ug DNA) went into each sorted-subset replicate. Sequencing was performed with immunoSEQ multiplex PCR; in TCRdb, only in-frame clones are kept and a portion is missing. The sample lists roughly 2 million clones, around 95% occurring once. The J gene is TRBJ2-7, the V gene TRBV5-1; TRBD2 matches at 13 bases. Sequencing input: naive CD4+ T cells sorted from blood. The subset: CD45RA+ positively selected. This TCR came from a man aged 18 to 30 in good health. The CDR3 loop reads CASSPGLAGYSDEQYF. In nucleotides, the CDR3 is TGCGCCAGCAGCCCGGGACTAGCGGGATACAGTGACGAGCAGTACTTC.